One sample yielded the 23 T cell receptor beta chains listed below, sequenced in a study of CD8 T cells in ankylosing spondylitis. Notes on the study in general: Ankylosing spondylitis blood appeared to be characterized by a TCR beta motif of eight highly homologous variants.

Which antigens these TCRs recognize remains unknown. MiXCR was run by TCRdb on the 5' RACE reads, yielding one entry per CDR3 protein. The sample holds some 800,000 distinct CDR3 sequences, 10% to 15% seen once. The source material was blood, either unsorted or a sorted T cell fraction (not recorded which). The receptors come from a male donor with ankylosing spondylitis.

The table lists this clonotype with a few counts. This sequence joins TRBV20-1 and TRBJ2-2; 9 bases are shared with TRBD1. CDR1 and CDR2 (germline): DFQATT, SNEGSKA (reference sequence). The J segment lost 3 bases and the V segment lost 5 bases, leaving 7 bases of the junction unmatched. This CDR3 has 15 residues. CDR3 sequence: CSARTGGADTGELFF. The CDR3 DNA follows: TGCAGTGCTCGCACAGGGGGCGCGGACACCGGGGAGCTGTTTTTT.

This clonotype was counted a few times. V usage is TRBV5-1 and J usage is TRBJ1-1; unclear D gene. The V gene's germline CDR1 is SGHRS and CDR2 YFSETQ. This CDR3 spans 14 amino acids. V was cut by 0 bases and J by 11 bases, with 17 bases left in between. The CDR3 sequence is CASSLGAPESGAFF. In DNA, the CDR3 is TGCGCCAGCAGCTTGGGGGCCCCGGAGAGCGGGGCTTTCTTT. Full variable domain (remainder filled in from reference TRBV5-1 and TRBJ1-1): KAGVTQTPRYLIKTRGQQVTLSCSPISGHRSVSWYQQTPGQGLQFLFEYFSETQRNKGNFPGRFSGRQFSNSRSEMNVSTLELGDSALYLCASSLGAPESGAFFGQGTRLTVV.

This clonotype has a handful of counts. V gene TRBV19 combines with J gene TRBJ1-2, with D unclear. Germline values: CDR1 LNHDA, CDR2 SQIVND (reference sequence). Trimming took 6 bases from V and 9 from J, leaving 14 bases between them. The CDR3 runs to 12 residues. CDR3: CASSPGPLSYTF. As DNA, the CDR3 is TGTGCCAGTAGCCCCGGGCCACTGAGCTACACCTTC.

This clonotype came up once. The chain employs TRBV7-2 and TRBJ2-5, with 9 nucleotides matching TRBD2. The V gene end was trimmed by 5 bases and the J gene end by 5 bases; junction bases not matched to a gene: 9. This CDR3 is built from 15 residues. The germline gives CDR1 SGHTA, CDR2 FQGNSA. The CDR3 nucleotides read TGTGCCAGCAGCCCCCAAGCGGGGGGAAGCGAGACCCAGTACTTC. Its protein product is CASSPQAGGSETQYF.

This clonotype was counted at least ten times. CDR3 amino acids: CASSLISGDTEAFF. DNA of the CDR3: TGTGCCAGCAGTTTAATCTCTGGGGACACTGAAGCTTTCTTT. The chain has TRBV12-3 or TRBV12-4 and TRBJ1-1; D unclear. The CDR3 runs 14 residues. V gave up 2 bases and J gave up 3 bases, with 10 bases separating them.

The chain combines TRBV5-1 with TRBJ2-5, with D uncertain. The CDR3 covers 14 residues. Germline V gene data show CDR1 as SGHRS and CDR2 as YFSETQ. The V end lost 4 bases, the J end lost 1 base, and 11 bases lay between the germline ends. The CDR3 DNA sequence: TGCGCCAGCAGCATGGGCGGCGCCCAAGAGACCCAGTACTTC. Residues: CASSMGGAQETQYF.

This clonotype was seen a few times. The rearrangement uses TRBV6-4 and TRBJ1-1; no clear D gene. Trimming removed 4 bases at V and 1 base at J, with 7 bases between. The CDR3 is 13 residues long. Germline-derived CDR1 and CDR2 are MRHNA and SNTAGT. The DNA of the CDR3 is TGTGCCAGCAGTGCCACACCGAACACTGAAGCTTTCTTT. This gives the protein CASSATPNTEAFF.

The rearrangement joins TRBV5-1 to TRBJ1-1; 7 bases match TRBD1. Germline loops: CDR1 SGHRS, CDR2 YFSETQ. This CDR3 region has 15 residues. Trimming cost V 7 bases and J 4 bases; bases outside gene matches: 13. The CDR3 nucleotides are TGCGCCAGCTTCCCGGACAGGCCAACTAGCACTGAAGCTTTCTTT. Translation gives CASFPDRPTSTEAFF.

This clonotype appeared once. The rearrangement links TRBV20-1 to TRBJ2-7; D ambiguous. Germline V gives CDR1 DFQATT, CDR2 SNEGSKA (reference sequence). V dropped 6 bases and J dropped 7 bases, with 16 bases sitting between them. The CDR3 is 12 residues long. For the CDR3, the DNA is TGCAGTGCCCAGATTGAGGCGGCGGAGCAGTACTTC. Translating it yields CSAQIEAAEQYF.

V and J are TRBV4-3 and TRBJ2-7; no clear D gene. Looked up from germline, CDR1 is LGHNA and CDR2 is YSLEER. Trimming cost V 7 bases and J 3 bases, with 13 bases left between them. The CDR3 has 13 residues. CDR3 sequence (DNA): TGCGCCAGCACCTTGGACCCCCACTACGAGCAGTACTTC. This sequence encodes CASTLDPHYEQYF.

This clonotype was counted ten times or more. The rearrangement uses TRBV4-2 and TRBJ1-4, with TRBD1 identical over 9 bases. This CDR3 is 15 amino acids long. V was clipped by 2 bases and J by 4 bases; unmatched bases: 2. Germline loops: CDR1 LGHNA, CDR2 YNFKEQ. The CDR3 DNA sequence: TGTGCCAGCAGCCAACCGGGACAGGGTAATGAAAAACTGTTTTTT. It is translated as CASSQPGQGNEKLFF.

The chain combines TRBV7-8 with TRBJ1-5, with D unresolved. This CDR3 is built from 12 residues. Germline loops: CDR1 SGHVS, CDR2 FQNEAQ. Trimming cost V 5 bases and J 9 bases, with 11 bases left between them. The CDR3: CASSLRLGPQHF. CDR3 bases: TGTGCCAGCAGCCTTAGGTTGGGGCCCCAGCATTTT.

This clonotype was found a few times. Here the CDR3 reads CASSIEFTGELFF. The CDR3 DNA is TGTGCCAGTAGTATAGAGTTCACCGGGGAGCTGTTTTTT. The rearrangement uses TRBV19 and TRBJ2-2; D not resolved. The CDR3 is 13 amino acids. Trimming shortened V by 0 bases and J by 4 bases, and 3 bases separated the two germline ends. Germline CDR1 reads LNHDA; CDR2 reads SQIVND (reference sequence). Using reference TRBV19 and TRBJ2-2 for the parts outside the CDR3, the full variable domain is DGGITQSPKYLFRKEGQNVTLSCEQNLNHDAMYWYRQDPGQGLRLIYYSQIVNDFQKGDIAEGYSVSREKKESFPLTVTSAQKNPTAFYLCASSIEFTGELFFGEGSRLTVL.

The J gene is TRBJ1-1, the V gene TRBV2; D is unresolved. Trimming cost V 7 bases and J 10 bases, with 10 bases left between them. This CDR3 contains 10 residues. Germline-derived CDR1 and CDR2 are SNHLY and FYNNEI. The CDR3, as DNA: TGTGCCAGCACTACAAGGAGAGCTTTCTTT. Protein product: CASTTRRAFF.

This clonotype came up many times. This CDR3 reads CSGLRGGRYTGELFF. The CDR3 region has the DNA TGCAGCGGACTAAGGGGCGGGAGATACACCGGGGAGCTGTTTTTT. The V and J genes are TRBV29-1 and TRBJ2-2, with 7 bases identical to TRBD2. The CDR3 is made up of 15 amino acids. CDR1 and CDR2 (germline): SQVTM, ANQGSEA. V was clipped by 7 bases and J by 3 bases; unmatched bases: 11.

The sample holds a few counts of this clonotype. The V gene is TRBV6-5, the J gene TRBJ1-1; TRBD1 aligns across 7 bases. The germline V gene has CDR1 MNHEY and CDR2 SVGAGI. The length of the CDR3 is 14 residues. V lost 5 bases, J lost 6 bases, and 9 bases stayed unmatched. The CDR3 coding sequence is TGTGCCAGCAGTACTCGACAGGGAAGGCCTGAAGCTTTCTTT. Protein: CASSTRQGRPEAFF.

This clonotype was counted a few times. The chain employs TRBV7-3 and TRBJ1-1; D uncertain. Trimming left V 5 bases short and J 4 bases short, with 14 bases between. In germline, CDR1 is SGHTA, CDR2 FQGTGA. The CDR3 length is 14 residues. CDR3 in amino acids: CASSVHSLGTEAFF. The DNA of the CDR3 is TGTGCCAGCAGCGTCCATTCGTTGGGCACTGAAGCTTTCTTT.

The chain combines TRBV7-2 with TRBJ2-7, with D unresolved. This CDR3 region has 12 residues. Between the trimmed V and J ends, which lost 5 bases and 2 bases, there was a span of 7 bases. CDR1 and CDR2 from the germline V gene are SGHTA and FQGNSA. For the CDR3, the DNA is TGTGCCAGCAGCCCCTCAGCCTACGAGCAGTACTTC. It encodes CASSPSAYEQYF.

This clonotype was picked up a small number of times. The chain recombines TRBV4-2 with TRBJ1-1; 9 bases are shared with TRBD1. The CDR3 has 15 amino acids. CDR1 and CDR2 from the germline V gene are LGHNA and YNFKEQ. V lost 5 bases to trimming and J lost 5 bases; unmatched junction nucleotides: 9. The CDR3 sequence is CASSSYDRGGTEAFF. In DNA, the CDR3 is TGTGCCAGCAGCTCTTATGACAGGGGGGGGACTGAAGCTTTCTTT.

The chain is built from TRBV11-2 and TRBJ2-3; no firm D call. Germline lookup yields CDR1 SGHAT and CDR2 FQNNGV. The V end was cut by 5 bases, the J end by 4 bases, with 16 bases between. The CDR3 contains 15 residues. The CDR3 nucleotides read TGTGCCAGCAGCGCTATGGCGGTGGGATCAGATACGCAGTATTTT. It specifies CASSAMAVGSDTQYF.

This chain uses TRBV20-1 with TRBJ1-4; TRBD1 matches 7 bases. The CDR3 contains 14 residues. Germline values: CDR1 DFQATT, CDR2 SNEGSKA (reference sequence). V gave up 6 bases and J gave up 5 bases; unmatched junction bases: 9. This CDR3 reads CSAPGGRGNEKLFF. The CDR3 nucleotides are TGCAGTGCCCCCGGCGGCAGGGGGAATGAAAAACTGTTTTTT.

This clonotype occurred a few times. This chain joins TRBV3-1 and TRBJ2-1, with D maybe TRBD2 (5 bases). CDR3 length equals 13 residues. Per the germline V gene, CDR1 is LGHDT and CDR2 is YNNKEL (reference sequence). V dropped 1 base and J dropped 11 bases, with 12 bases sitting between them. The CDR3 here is CASSQAAGEKQFF. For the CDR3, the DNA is TGTGCCAGCAGCCAAGCCGCGGGTGAGAAGCAGTTCTTC.

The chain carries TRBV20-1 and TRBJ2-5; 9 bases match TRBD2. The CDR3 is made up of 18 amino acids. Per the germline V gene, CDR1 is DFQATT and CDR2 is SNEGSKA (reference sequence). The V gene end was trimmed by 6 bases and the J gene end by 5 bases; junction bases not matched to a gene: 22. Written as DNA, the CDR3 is TGCAGTGCAAGGCTGACTAGCGGACGACCGGGAAAGACTGAGACCCAGTACTTC. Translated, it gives CSARLTSGRPGKTETQYF.